These T cell receptor beta chains were read from a single sample in a study of shared clonotypes between healthy human individuals. The assay was immunoSEQ multiplex PCR, and TCRdb's table has in-frame clones only and misses some. The table includes a few hundred thousand clones, around 80% detected once. Specimen: PBMCs. The receptors were sampled from a woman aged 40 to 50 in good health. Some clones in this sample may be carry-over from other donors' samples. The CDR3 runs from the conserved cysteine through the conserved F or W. A D gene is named only where the DNA matches it firmly. Size tells how often a clone was seen (once, few, many) or the class of an expanded clone, and some rows leave it out.

TRBV7-9,TRBD1,.,13,TRBJ1-1,TGTGCCAGCAGCAGGGGGCCGTTGACTGAAGCTTTCTTT,CASSRGPLTEAFF
TRBV2,.,.,14,TRBJ2-7,TGTGCCAGCAGTTTCGGACAAGGTCCCTACGAGCAGTACTTC,CASSFGQGPYEQYF
TRBV10-2,TRBD2,.,15,TRBJ2-1,TGCGCCAGCAGGATGGGCGGGAGCTCCTACAATGAGCAGTTCTTC,CASRMGGSSYNEQFF
TRBV5-6,.,.,14,TRBJ1-1,TGTGCCAGCAGCTTGAACAGGGCGAACACTGAAGCTTTCTTT,CASSLNRANTEAFF
TRBV29-1,.,once,12,TRBJ2-5,TGCAGCGTTGAAGACAGGGGACAGACCCAGTACTTC,CSVEDRGQTQYF
TRBV21-1,.,.,15,TRBJ1-5,TGTGCCAGCTGGGCCATCCCGTCTGGGAATCAGCCCCAGCATTTT,CASWAIPSGNQPQHF
TRBV5-5,TRBD2,once,16,TRBJ2-7,TGTGCCAGCAGCCCGGCGGGGGGTGTTGTGGGTTACGAGCAGTACTTC,CASSPAGGVVGYEQYF
TRBV2,.,.,14,TRBJ1-5,TGTGCCAGCAGTAGGGGTTGGGGTGTGCAGCCCCAGCATTTT,CASSRGWGVQPQHF
TRBV2,TRBD1,.,15,TRBJ2-7,TGTGCCAGCAGTGCGGGGACAGGCCTTTCCTACGAGCAGTACTTC,CASSAGTGLSYEQYF
TRBV7-3,TRBD1,.,15,TRBJ2-2,TGTGCCAGCAGCTTGCAGGGACAGGGTAACGGGGAGCTGTTTTTT,CASSLQGQGNGELFF
TRBV5-1,TRBD2,.,14,TRBJ2-1,TGCGCCAGCACAGCACTAGCGGGGGTCAATGAGCAGTTCTTC,CASTALAGVNEQFF
TRBV5-4,TRBD1,.,14,TRBJ1-1,TGTGCCAGCAGCTTGGGGGCGGGACAGACTGAAGCTTTCTTT,CASSLGAGQTEAFF
TRBV18,TRBD2,.,18,TRBJ2-5,TGTGCCAGCTCACCACCGAGAGGGACTAGCGGTTTCCAAGAGACCCAGTACTTC,CASSPPRGTSGFQETQYF
TRBV19,.,.,14,TRBJ1-5,TGTGCCAGTAGTATAGGGTATGGCGATCAGCCCCAGCATTTT,CASSIGYGDQPQHF
TRBV11-1,.,few,15,TRBJ2-3,TGTGCCAGCAGCCCATCAAGCGGCCCCACAGATACGCAGTATTTT,CASSPSSGPTDTQYF
TRBV11-2,TRBD1,.,14,TRBJ2-5,TGTGCCAGCAGCCCCCGACAGGGCTGGGAGACCCAGTACTTC,CASSPRQGWETQYF
TRBV28,.,few,14,TRBJ2-1,TGTGCCAGCAGACCTCCTCGTTTCTACAATGAGCAGTTCTTC,CASRPPRFYNEQFF
TRBV10-3,.,.,16,TRBJ2-3,TGTGCCATCAGTGACGGACGGATAAAGGGTCCAGATACGCAGTATTTT,CAISDGRIKGPDTQYF
TRBV5-1,.,once,14,TRBJ2-2,TGCGCCAGCAGGCCTGAAGGGAACACCGGGGAGCTGTTTTTT,CASRPEGNTGELFF
TRBV25-1,TRBD1,.,13,TRBJ2-2,TGTGCCAGCAGCCGGGACAGGACCGGGGAGCTGTTTTTT,CASSRDRTGELFF
TRBV2,TRBD1,.,12,TRBJ2-3,TGTGCCAGCAATCGACAGGGGGCTATGCAGTATTTT,CASNRQGAMQYF
TRBV7-9,TRBD1,medium-sized,13,TRBJ2-7,TGTGCCAGCAGCAGGAGACAGGGGGGCGAGCAGTACTTC,CASSRRQGGEQYF
TRBV27,.,.,14,TRBJ1-1,TGTGCCAGCAGTTTAAGGGGGGCGAACACTGAAGCTTTCTTT,CASSLRGANTEAFF
TRBV30,.,.,15,TRBJ1-1,TGTGCCTGGAGTTTGCTCGGACAGACCAACACTGAAGCTTTCTTT,CAWSLLGQTNTEAFF
TRBV15,.,.,14,TRBJ1-1,TGTGCCACCAGCGTTCAGGTAGGTGGCACTGAAGCTTTCTTT,CATSVQVGGTEAFF
TRBV6-5,TRBD1,.,12,TRBJ1-2,TGTGCCGTGGGGACAGCAGACTATGGCTACACCTTC,CAVGTADYGYTF